Listed here are 24 T cell receptor beta chains from one sample, sequenced in a study of blood T cell repertoires in COVID-19. The table came from immunoSEQ multiplex PCR; TCRdb's copy has only in-frame clones and leaves some out. The profile shows roughly 230,000 clones, approximately 80% of them singletons. Material for sequencing was peripheral blood. The origin of the receptors is a woman between 45 and 65 years old with acute or convalescent COVID-19.

The V and J genes are TRBV7-2 and TRBJ2-5; 8 nucleotides agree with TRBD2. The CDR3 extends over 14 amino acids. V lost 5 bases and J lost 2; bases outside the gene matches: 4. CDR1 and CDR2 (germline): SGHTA, FQGNSA. DNA for the CDR3: TGTGCCAGCAGCGTACCTAGCGGGCAAGAGACCCAGTACTTC. It encodes CASSVPSGQETQYF.

V is TRBV30 and J is TRBJ2-1; TRBD2 matches at 7 bases. The V segment lost 4 bases and the J segment 4 bases; nucleotides outside the gene matches: 7. The CDR3 runs 14 residues. The germline V gene encodes CDR1 GTSNPN and CDR2 SVGIG (reference sequence). The CDR3: CAWNRGVAYNEQFF. Written as DNA, the CDR3 is TGTGCCTGGAATCGGGGGGTGGCTTACAATGAGCAGTTCTTC.

This clone has a single count. The chain has TRBV4-1 and TRBJ2-7; 8 bases map to TRBD1. Germline CDR1 MGHRA, CDR2 YSYEKL. J lost 2 bases, V lost 3 bases, and 6 bases had no gene match. This CDR3 contains 15 residues. The CDR3 protein is CASSHLRTGTYEQYF. The DNA of the CDR3 is TGCGCCAGCAGCCATCTCCGGACAGGGACCTACGAGCAGTACTTC.

The J gene is TRBJ2-2, the V gene TRBV5-1; D is unresolved. Germline V gene lookup returns CDR1 SGHRS and CDR2 YFSETQ. This CDR3 region has 15 residues. Trimming removed 0 bases at V and 4 bases at J, with 10 bases between. The chain's CDR3 is CASSLGSSITGELFF. CDR3 in DNA: TGCGCCAGCAGCTTGGGTAGCAGCATCACCGGGGAGCTGTTTTTT.

The chain has TRBV12-3 or TRBV12-4 and TRBJ2-1; possible D gene TRBD2, 5 bases. This CDR3 has 13 amino acids. V lost 7 bases and J 3 bases, leaving 10 bases between the germline ends. The CDR3 DNA sequence: TGTGCCAGCAAGCGAGGGAGCTACAATGAGCAGTTCTTC. The encoded protein is CASKRGSYNEQFF.

The CDR3 DNA reads TGTGCCAGCAGTTACTCGCCTTCGGTCCCCTATGGCTACACCTTC. As protein: CASSYSPSVPYGYTF. This chain links TRBV6-5 with TRBJ1-2; D unresolved. The CDR3 has 15 amino acids. Germline-derived CDR1 and CDR2 are MNHEY and SVGAGI. Between the trimmed V and J ends, which lost 0 bases and 4 bases, there was a span of 12 bases.

This clone was observed a handful of times. The V and J genes are TRBV12-2 and TRBJ2-2; the table calls TRBD2, which could not be checked here. TRBV12-2 is shown as a pseudogene. This CDR3 has 15 amino acids. This chain's CDR3 is CASRPRTSDTGELFF. The CDR3 DNA reads TGTGCAAGTCGCCCCCGGACTAGCGACACCGGGGAGCTGTTTTTT.

The rearrangement uses TRBV4-2 and TRBJ1-6; D not certain. The germline gives CDR1 LGHNA, CDR2 YNFKEQ. The V and J ends lost 0 bases and 5 bases respectively, with 11 bases between them. The CDR3 totals 16 residues. The CDR3 sequence: CASSQEGGRNNSPLHF. CDR3 nucleotides: TGTGCCAGCAGCCAAGAAGGAGGTCGGAATAATTCACCCCTCCACTTT.

The chain combines TRBV19 with TRBJ1-1; no definite D call. Germline V lookup: CDR1 LNHDA, CDR2 SQIVND (reference sequence). CDR3 length: 13 residues. Deletions cut 2 bases from V and 7 bases from J, with 11 bases between. The DNA for the CDR3 is TGTGCCAGTAGTATATTGCACACCCTTGAAGCTTTCTTT. Protein product: CASSILHTLEAFF.

The J gene is TRBJ1-3, the V gene TRBV7-9; D may be TRBD1 (5 bases). The CDR3 length is 17 residues. V lost 1 base to trimming and J lost 0 bases, with 13 bases between them. Per the germline V gene, CDR1 is SEHNR and CDR2 is FQNEAQ (reference sequence). CDR3 residues: CASSLVWTQSSGNTIYF. In DNA form, the CDR3 reads TGTGCCAGCAGCTTAGTTTGGACACAGAGCTCTGGAAACACCATATATTTT.

The chain combines TRBV30 with TRBJ2-5, with unresolved D. V shed 0 bases and J shed 7 bases, with 15 bases lying between them. This CDR3 is 14 amino acids long. Germline V gene lookup returns CDR1 GTSNPN and CDR2 SVGIG (reference sequence). For the CDR3, the DNA is TGTGCCTGGAGTGTAGCCCTCTTAACCGGGACCCAGTACTTC. Its translation: CAWSVALLTGTQYF. Variable domain in full (rest from reference TRBV30 and TRBJ2-5): SQTIHQWPATLVQPVGSPLSLECTVEGTSNPNLYWYRQAAGRGLQLLFYSVGIGQISSEVPQNLSASRPQDRQFILSSKKLLLSDSGFYLCAWSVALLTGTQYFGPGTRLLVL.

The DNA for the CDR3 is TGTGCCAGCAGCTTAGGACAGACAAACACTGAAGCTTTCTTT. This gives the protein CASSLGQTNTEAFF. The genes are TRBV7-9 and TRBJ1-1, with a possible D match to TRBD1 (5 bases). Per the germline V gene, CDR1 is SEHNR and CDR2 is FQNEAQ (reference sequence). Trimming stripped 1 base from V and 2 bases from J, with 8 bases between. There are 14 residues in the CDR3.

This chain uses TRBV27 with TRBJ2-7; 7 positions agree with TRBD1. The CDR3 covers 14 residues. With 6 bases clipped from V and 5 bases from J, the junction kept 10 bases outside the gene matches. CDR1 and CDR2 (germline): MNHEY, SMNVEV (reference sequence). The CDR3 coding sequence is TGTGCCAGCAGGACTGGACAGGCCCCCCACGAGCAGTACTTC. Amino acid sequence: CASRTGQAPHEQYF.

The chain uses TRBV6-5 and TRBJ1-1; D is uncertain. Germline V gene sequence: CDR1 MNHEY, CDR2 SVGAGI. The V and J ends lost 6 bases and 1 base respectively, with 9 bases between them. This CDR3 comprises 13 residues. CDR3 region: CASSLAANTEAFF. The CDR3 region has the DNA TGTGCCAGCAGCCTAGCTGCGAACACTGAAGCTTTCTTT.

The chain employs TRBV19 and TRBJ1-1, with D hard to call. The CDR3 has 13 residues. From germline, CDR1 is LNHDA and CDR2 SQIVND (reference sequence). V lost 4 bases and J lost 3, with 9 bases in between. The CDR3, as DNA: TGTGCCAGTAGTAGGGCCATAGACACTGAAGCTTTCTTT. It specifies CASSRAIDTEAFF.

The chain combines TRBV6-5 with TRBJ1-1, with D possibly TRBD1 on 6 matching bases. The length of the CDR3 is 11 residues. The V gene's germline CDR1 is MNHEY and CDR2 SVGAGI. Trimming stripped 6 bases from V and 7 bases from J, with 9 bases between. DNA for the CDR3: TGTGCCAGCAGAGGACAGTTTGAAGCTTTCTTT. Its translation is CASRGQFEAFF.

The chain has TRBV10-3 and TRBJ1-6; maybe TRBD1 (5 bases). Deletions cut 10 bases from V and 0 bases from J, with 13 bases between. Germline CDR1 ENHRY, CDR2 SYGVKD. The CDR3 runs 15 residues. The CDR3, as DNA: TGTGCCACCAAAAATGGGGCCTCCTATAATTCACCCCTCCACTTT. Protein: CATKNGASYNSPLHF.

The rearrangement links TRBV18 to TRBJ2-7; 9 bases align to TRBD1. Germline V gene lookup returns CDR1 KGHSH and CDR2 LQKENI. Losses at the gene ends were 4 bases for V and 5 bases for J; bases not matched to a gene: 6. CDR3 length equals 14 residues. CDR3: CASSLGTGSNEQYF. Written as DNA, the CDR3 is TGTGCCAGCTCACTGGGGACAGGGAGCAACGAGCAGTACTTC. The full variable domain, its missing parts supplied by reference TRBV18 and TRBJ2-7, is NAGVMQNPRHLVRRRGQEARLRCSPMKGHSHVYWYRQLPEEGLKFMVYLQKENIIDESGMPKERFSAEFPKEGPSILRIQQVVRGDSAAYFCASSLGTGSNEQYFGPGTRLTVT.

The chain employs TRBV18 and TRBJ2-1; 9 nucleotides line up with TRBD1. The CDR3 covers 15 residues. CDR1 and CDR2 from the germline V gene are KGHSH and LQKENI. V trimming: 6 bases; J trimming: 4 bases; junction bases outside the gene matches: 7. The CDR3 DNA reads TGTGCCAGCTCTCGAACAGGGGGCTCTTACAATGAGCAGTTCTTC. Amino acids: CASSRTGGSYNEQFF.

This CDR3 reads CASSLARGNKGYTF. The CDR3 DNA reads TGTGCCAGCAGCTTAGCCAGGGGGAATAAAGGCTACACCTTC. V is TRBV7-2 and J is TRBJ1-2, with TRBD1 matching 7 bases. The germline V gene has CDR1 SGHTA and CDR2 FQGNSA. There are 14 residues in the CDR3. The V segment lost 0 bases and the J segment 8 bases; nucleotides outside the gene matches: 6.

The V and J genes are TRBV20-1 and TRBJ1-1; no clear D gene. The V end lost 5 bases, the J end lost 7 bases, and 8 bases lay between the germline ends. The germline V gene has CDR1 DFQATT and CDR2 SNEGSKA (reference sequence). This CDR3 comprises 10 residues. The CDR3 DNA is TGCAGTGCTGCGGCCGTTGAAGCTTTCTTT. Its protein is CSAAAVEAFF.

V and J are TRBV7-3 and TRBJ2-2, with 9 bases fitting TRBD1. Germline values: CDR1 SGHTA, CDR2 FQGTGA. CDR3 length: 16 amino acids. Trimming removed 5 bases from V and 4 bases from J; junction bases left unmatched: 8. The CDR3 region is CASSETGGAGTGELFF. The CDR3 nucleotides read TGTGCCAGCAGCGAAACAGGGGGCGCCGGCACCGGGGAGCTGTTTTTT.

The rearrangement uses TRBV4-2 and TRBJ1-6; D is undetermined. Looked up from germline, CDR1 is LGHNA and CDR2 is YNFKEQ. V lost 0 bases and J lost 7, with 10 bases in between. CDR3 size: 15 residues. As DNA, the CDR3 is TGTGCCAGCAGCCAAGAGGAGGAGGAGAATTCACCCCTCCACTTT. Translation gives CASSQEEEENSPLHF.

This chain connects TRBV3-1 (or the pseudogene TRBV3-2) to TRBJ2-3, with 12 bases that match TRBD2. The CDR3 is made up of 17 amino acids. V trimming: 4 bases; J trimming: 2 bases; junction bases outside the gene matches: 7. The germline V gene has CDR1 LGHDT and CDR2 YNNKEL (reference sequence). The CDR3 region has the DNA TGTGCCAGCAGCCGCCGACTAGCGGGGGACACCACAGATACGCAGTATTTT. This translates into CASSRRLAGDTTDTQYF.